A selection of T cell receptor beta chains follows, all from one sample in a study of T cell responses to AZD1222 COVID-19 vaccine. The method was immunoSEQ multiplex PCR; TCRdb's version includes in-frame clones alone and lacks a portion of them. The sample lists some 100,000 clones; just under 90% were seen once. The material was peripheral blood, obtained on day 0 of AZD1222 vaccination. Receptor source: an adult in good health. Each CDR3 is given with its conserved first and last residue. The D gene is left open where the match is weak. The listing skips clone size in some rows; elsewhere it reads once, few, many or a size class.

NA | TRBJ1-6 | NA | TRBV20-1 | TGCAGTGCTAGGACAGTGCTGTCCCACTTT | CSARTVLSHF
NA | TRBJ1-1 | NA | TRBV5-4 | TGTGCCAGCAGCTTGGCGACTACAGGGAACACTGAAGCTTTCTTT | CASSLATTGNTEAFF
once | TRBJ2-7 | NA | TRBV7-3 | TGTGCCAGCAGCTTGGAACTAGCACCCTTAGTGGGGGAGCAGTACTTC | CASSLELAPLVGEQYF
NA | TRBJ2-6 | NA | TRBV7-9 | TGTGCCAGCAGCTTAGAGGAGAGTCCTGGGGCCAACGTCCTGACTTTC | CASSLEESPGANVLTF
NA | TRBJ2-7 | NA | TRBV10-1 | TGCGCCAGCAGTGAGCGACGGGCAGGTCCCTACGAGCAGTACTTC | CASSERRAGPYEQYF
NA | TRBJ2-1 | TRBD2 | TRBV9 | TGTGCCAGCAGCGTAGTCAGCGGGACCCCCAATGAGCAGTTCTTC | CASSVVSGTPNEQFF
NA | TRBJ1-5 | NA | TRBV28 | TGTGCCAGCAGTTTATGGGTTATGGGGGGCCGACAGCCCCAGCATTTT | CASSLWVMGGRQPQHF
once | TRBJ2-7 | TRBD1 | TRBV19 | TGTGCCAGTAGTAACGGACAGGGGGCCTACGAGCAGTACTTC | CASSNGQGAYEQYF
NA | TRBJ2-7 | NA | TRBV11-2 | TGTGCCAGCAGCTCCATTCTGGACATCTCTCCCTACGAGCAGTACTTC | CASSSILDISPYEQYF
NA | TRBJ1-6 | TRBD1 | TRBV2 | TGTGCCAGCAGTACCCAGGGGGGGCAGAATTCACCCCTCCACTTT | CASSTQGGQNSPLHF